What follows are 10 T cell receptor beta chains derived from one specimen sequenced in a study of metastatic and nonmetastatic thyroid tumors. Nobody among the patients had been given any treatment before thyroid surgery. TCRdb reprocessed the PCR reads via MiXCR. The profile shows about 28,000 clones, roughly 15% of them singletons. Sequenced input: blood. The receptors derive from a female donor with papillary thyroid cancer or a benign thyroid nodule (not recorded which). Some clones in this sample may be carry-over from other donors' samples.

By share, this clone counts as medium-sized. The chain links TRBV28 to TRBJ1-1; TRBD1 matches 8 bases. The V gene end was trimmed by 4 bases and the J gene end by 0 bases; junction bases not matched to a gene: 1. CDR1 MDHEN and CDR2 SYDVKM come from the germline V gene. This CDR3 is built from 14 residues. In nucleotides, the CDR3 is TGTGCCAGCAGTTCAGGGGGCATGAACACTGAAGCTTTCTTT. It is translated as CASSSGGMNTEAFF.

By sample share, this clone is medium-sized. This chain uses TRBV6-1 with TRBJ2-7; 13 positions agree with TRBD2. The CDR3 is 17 residues long. V dropped 1 base and J dropped 3; count of bases not matched to a gene: 6. Germline values: CDR1 MNHNS, CDR2 SASEGT. CDR3 nucleotides: TGTGCCAGCAGTGAAGGACTAGCGGGAGGCCACCGCTACGAGCAGTACTTC. Amino acid sequence: CASSEGLAGGHRYEQYF.

This clone was detected ten times or more. This sequence joins TRBV19 and TRBJ2-7, with 14 bases identical to TRBD2. This CDR3 comprises 16 residues. Germline loops: CDR1 LNHDA, CDR2 SQIVND (reference sequence). The junction had 7 bases not matched to a gene; V was cut back by 4 bases and J by 5 bases. As DNA, the CDR3 is TGTGCCAGTAGTACGGGACTAGCGGGAGTGGTGGACGAGCAGTACTTC. As protein: CASSTGLAGVVDEQYF.

This clone was seen many times. This chain links TRBV25-1 with TRBJ1-3, with a possible D match to TRBD1 (5 bases). In germline, CDR1 is MGHDK, CDR2 SYGVNS. This CDR3 comprises 16 residues. The ends were cut back, 8 bases at V and 0 bases at J, with 17 bases in the middle. CDR3 coding DNA: TGTGCCAGCGGGTTCGGGACGGCGAGCTCTGGAAACACCATATATTTT. This translates into CASGFGTASSGNTIYF.

This clone has a count of ten or more. V is TRBV2 and J is TRBJ2-1; 9 bases align to TRBD1. This CDR3 contains 14 residues. V lost 7 bases to trimming and J lost 2 bases; unmatched junction nucleotides: 3. Germline CDR1 and CDR2: SNHLY and FYNNEI. The CDR3 region has the DNA TGTGCCAGCAATAGACAGGGGGCCTACAATGAGCAGTTCTTC. It codes for CASNRQGAYNEQFF.

This clone was detected many times. This chain joins TRBV9 and TRBJ1-2; the D is unclear. V dropped 0 bases and J dropped 0 bases, with 12 bases sitting between them. The germline CDR1 and CDR2 sequences are SGDLS and YYNGEE. There are 16 residues in the CDR3. The CDR3 here is CASSVDPGVSNYGYTF. CDR3 sequence (DNA): TGTGCCAGCAGCGTAGACCCGGGAGTATCTAACTATGGCTACACCTTC.

The V and J genes are TRBV2 and TRBJ2-2; no clear D. CDR1 and CDR2 from the germline V gene are SNHLY and FYNNEI. With 6 bases removed from V and 6 bases from J, the gap between germline ends came to 11 bases. This CDR3 has 13 residues. The CDR3 reads CASRRSDAGELFF. For the CDR3, the DNA is TGTGCCAGCAGGAGGTCGGACGCCGGGGAGCTGTTTTTT.

By its share, this clone is medium-sized. V usage is TRBV20-1 and J usage is TRBJ1-6; D not resolved. Between the trimmed V and J ends, which lost 4 bases and 8 bases, there was a span of 15 bases. The length of the CDR3 is 14 residues. Germline CDR1 and CDR2: DFQATT and SNEGSKA (reference sequence). The CDR3 DNA reads as TGCAGTGCTAAGCAGCCCTATGGGGATTCACCCCTCCACTTT. Translated: CSAKQPYGDSPLHF.

This clone was picked up a small number of times. The chain links TRBV24-1 to TRBJ2-1, with 8 bases matching TRBD2. Trimming cost V 9 bases and J 7 bases; bases outside gene matches: 13. This CDR3 has 15 amino acids. Germline-derived CDR1 and CDR2 are KGHDR and SFDVKD. Here the CDR3 DNA reads TGTGCCACCGGTGGGGGTAGCGGGGTTGGAAATGAGCAGTTCTTC. Its protein is CATGGGSGVGNEQFF.

This clone appeared many times. The rearrangement links TRBV9 to TRBJ2-2; D is uncertain. This CDR3 is 15 amino acids long. Germline CDR1 SGDLS, CDR2 YYNGEE. V was clipped by 1 base and J by 4 bases, with 11 bases between them. DNA of the CDR3: TGTGCCAGCAGCGTAAAGTTGTGGGGCACCGGGGAGCTGTTTTTT. Encoded protein: CASSVKLWGTGELFF.